Presented here are 30 T cell receptor beta chains from one specimen sequenced in a study of cytomegalovirus exposure and HLA in healthy donors. In the PCR, 60 Vbeta and 13 Jbeta primers were used. Here immunoSEQ multiplex PCR was the method, and the copy in TCRdb shows in-frame clones only, minus some. The data show 30,000 to 45,000 clones, 75% to 90% seen once. The specimen was PBMCs. The receptors were sampled from a woman aged 40-49 years in good health and CMV-seropositive.

As concerns this clone: A much larger clonotype is one base distant, so this may be a read error. The V gene is TRBV4-3, the J gene TRBJ2-7; 7 bases line up with TRBD1. CDR1 LGHNA and CDR2 YSLEER come from the germline V gene. The trim removed 5 bases at V and 0 bases at J, leaving 7 bases unmatched. The CDR3 consists of 15 residues. For the CDR3, the DNA is TGCGCCAGCAGCATGTCGGGACAGAGCTCCTACGAGCAGTACTTC. Its translation is CASSMSGQSSYEQYF.

The chain couples TRBV5-1 to TRBJ1-2, with D uncertain. This CDR3 has 14 amino acids. The germline V gene encodes CDR1 SGHRS and CDR2 YFSETQ. The V end was cut by 2 bases, the J end by 2 bases, with 10 bases between. This CDR3 reads CASSLERVNYGYTF. Written as DNA, the CDR3 is TGCGCCAGCAGCTTAGAGAGGGTGAACTATGGCTACACCTTC.

V gene TRBV7-9 combines with J gene TRBJ1-2; TRBD1 is a possible D gene (5 bases). This CDR3 region has 15 residues. Trimming stripped 4 bases from V and 7 bases from J, with 19 bases between. The germline gives CDR1 SEHNR, CDR2 FQNEAQ (reference sequence). In DNA form, the CDR3 reads TGTGCCAGCAGCTCCGGAATGGAGGGGAGTCCTGGCTACACCTTC. Its translation is CASSSGMEGSPGYTF.

V is TRBV5-1 and J is TRBJ2-5, with D possibly being TRBD1 (6 bases). CDR1 SGHRS and CDR2 YFSETQ come from the germline V gene. Trimming shortened V by 2 bases and J by 2 bases, and 16 bases separated the two germline ends. The CDR3 runs to 16 residues. CDR3 residues: CASSLGKDREQETQYF. CDR3 bases: TGCGCCAGCAGCTTAGGTAAGGACAGAGAGCAAGAGACCCAGTACTTC. The whole variable domain, remainder taken from reference TRBV5-1 and TRBJ2-5, is KAGVTQTPRYLIKTRGQQVTLSCSPISGHRSVSWYQQTPGQGLQFLFEYFSETQRNKGNFPGRFSGRQFSNSRSEMNVSTLELGDSALYLCASSLGKDREQETQYFGPGTRLLVL.

V is TRBV27 and J is TRBJ1-2, with a possible D match to TRBD1 (6 bases). This CDR3 contains 16 residues. Germline V gene sequence: CDR1 MNHEY, CDR2 SMNVEV (reference sequence). Trimming took off 2 bases at V and 8 bases at J, with 21 bases between the two ends. The CDR3 coding sequence is TGTGCCAGCAGTTTAGGCAGGGGAGACTCTATTGGAGGCTACACCTTC. Amino acid sequence: CASSLGRGDSIGGYTF.

This chain links TRBV29-1 with TRBJ1-1; maybe TRBD1 (5 bases). Germline-derived CDR1 and CDR2 are SQVTM and ANQGSEA. This CDR3 region has 14 residues. Deletions cut 1 base from V and 3 bases from J, with 12 bases between. CDR3 nucleotide sequence: TGCAGCGTTGAAGGTATTGGCAGGGACACTGAAGCTTTCTTT. It codes for CSVEGIGRDTEAFF. The whole variable domain, filled in from reference TRBV29-1 and TRBJ1-1, reads SAVISQKPSRDICQRGTSLTIQCQVDSQVTMMFWYRQQPGQSLTLIATANQGSEATYESGFVIDKFPISRPNLTFSTLTVSNMSPEDSSIYLCSVEGIGRDTEAFFGQGTRLTVV.

The table lists this clone with a count of one. The CDR3 spells CASRDGLAGGRVTGELFF. The CDR3 nucleotides read TGTGCCAGCAGGGATGGACTAGCGGGGGGGCGGGTCACCGGGGAGCTGTTTTTT. The rearrangement uses TRBV2 and TRBJ2-2; TRBD2 matches 15 bases. The CDR3 runs to 18 residues. The germline V gene encodes CDR1 SNHLY and CDR2 FYNNEI. The V gene end was trimmed by 6 bases and the J gene end by 4 bases; junction bases not matched to a gene: 9.

The gene calls are TRBV9 and TRBJ1-6; D remains ambiguous. CDR1 and CDR2 from the germline V gene are SGDLS and YYNGEE. The CDR3 consists of 15 residues. The germline V and J ends were trimmed by 3 bases and 12 bases, with 19 bases remaining between them. This chain's CDR3 is CASSAGGENTRPLHF. In nucleotides, the CDR3 is TGTGCCAGCAGCGCCGGTGGGGAGAATACCCGACCCCTCCACTTT. The full variable domain, in which reference TRBV9 and TRBJ1-6 provide the parts outside the CDR3, is DSGVTQTPKHLITATGQRVTLRCSPRSGDLSVYWYQQSLDQGLQFLIQYYNGEERAKGNILERFSAQQFPDLHSELNLSSLELGDSALYFCASSAGGENTRPLHFGNGTRLTVT.

V is TRBV7-3 and J is TRBJ1-1; a possible D gene is TRBD1 (5 bases). V was clipped by 5 bases and J by 5 bases, with 18 bases between them. Germline CDR1 and CDR2: SGHTA and FQGTGA. This CDR3 has 15 residues. CDR3 region: CASSRRGGWGTEAFF. The CDR3 nucleotides are TGTGCCAGCAGCCGCCGTGGGGGGTGGGGGACTGAAGCTTTCTTT.

The J gene is TRBJ1-2, the V gene TRBV6-5; 7 bases match TRBD1. V dropped 5 bases and J dropped 8; count of bases not matched to a gene: 5. Germline V gene sequence: CDR1 MNHEY, CDR2 SVGAGI. The CDR3 is 12 amino acids. The CDR3 here is CASSEQGFGYTF. The CDR3, as DNA: TGTGCCAGCAGTGAACAGGGGTTCGGCTACACCTTC.

The gene calls are TRBV29-1 and TRBJ1-1, with D possibly matching TRBD1 (5 bases). The germline V gene encodes CDR1 SQVTM and CDR2 ANQGSEA. The CDR3 contains 13 residues. V was cut by 7 bases and J by 3 bases, with 15 bases left in between. The CDR3 DNA is TGCAGCGCCGAGGCAGGGAACTACACTGAAGCTTTCTTT. It specifies CSAEAGNYTEAFF. The entire variable domain, with the rest obtained from reference TRBV29-1 and TRBJ1-1, is as follows: SAVISQKPSRDICQRGTSLTIQCQVDSQVTMMFWYRQQPGQSLTLIATANQGSEATYESGFVIDKFPISRPNLTFSTLTVSNMSPEDSSIYLCSAEAGNYTEAFFGQGTRLTVV.

In DNA, the CDR3 is TGTGCCAGCAGTGATGTATGGGGAGGAGATGCTTTCTTT. Amino acids: CASSDVWGGDAFF. The chain employs TRBV2 and TRBJ1-1; no clear D. The length of the CDR3 is 13 residues. V lost 3 bases, J lost 11 bases, and 16 bases lay in between. The germline CDR1 and CDR2 sequences are SNHLY and FYNNEI.

The chain recombines TRBV9 with TRBJ2-3, with D tentatively TRBD2 (6 bases). CDR3 size: 16 residues. CDR1 is SGDLS and CDR2 is YYNGEE in the germline V gene. Trimming removed 0 bases at V and 6 bases at J, with 17 bases between. The CDR3 nucleotides are TGTGCCAGCAGCGTAGAAGGCTGGGGTGGGGGGGATACGCAGTATTTT. Translation: CASSVEGWGGGDTQYF.

The chain combines TRBV29-1 with TRBJ1-4, with D perhaps TRBD1 (6 bases). CDR1 is SQVTM and CDR2 is ANQGSEA in the germline V gene. Trimming took off 5 bases at V and 3 bases at J, with 16 bases between the two ends. This CDR3 region has 15 residues. CDR3 sequence reads: CSVSSWGQPNEKLFF. The CDR3 DNA follows: TGCAGCGTTTCTTCTTGGGGACAACCTAATGAAAAACTGTTTTTT.

This clone occurred once. This chain joins TRBV6-6 and TRBJ2-3, with 12 bases fitting TRBD1. The V and J ends lost 7 bases and 5 bases, in that order; junction bases with no gene match: 7. The CDR3 sequence is 15 residues long. The germline V gene has CDR1 MNHNY and CDR2 SVGAGI (reference sequence). The CDR3 nucleotides read TGTGCCAGCACCCTAGGGACAGGGGGCCGAGATACGCAGTATTTT. Translating gives CASTLGTGGRDTQYF.

The chain recombines TRBV28 with TRBJ2-7, with D perhaps matching TRBD2 (6 bases). Germline V CDR1 and CDR2: MDHEN, SYDVKM. This CDR3 is 13 amino acids long. V lost 10 bases and J lost 3, with 16 bases in between. DNA for the CDR3: TGTGCCACGGAGGGCCTAGGGGACTACGAGCAGTACTTC. Translation: CATEGLGDYEQYF. Drawing the rest from reference TRBV28 and TRBJ2-7, the complete variable domain is DVKVTQSSRYLVKRTGEKVFLECVQDMDHENMFWYRQDPGLGLRLIYFSYDVKMKEKGDIPEGYSVSREKKERFSLILESASTNQTSMYLCATEGLGDYEQYFGPGTRLTVT.

The V gene is TRBV18, the J gene TRBJ2-6; tentatively, D is TRBD1 (6 bases). Looked up from germline, CDR1 is KGHSH and CDR2 is LQKENI. V was trimmed by 6 bases and J by 2 bases, leaving 14 bases between them. This CDR3 region has 16 residues. The CDR3 DNA follows: TGTGCCAGCTCCTACCAGCAGGGGCCTGGGGCCAACGTCCTGACTTTC. This codes for CASSYQQGPGANVLTF.

This chain links TRBV19 with TRBJ1-2, with TRBD1 matching 10 bases. CDR1 and CDR2 (germline): LNHDA, SQIVND (reference sequence). V shed 3 bases and J 6 bases; nucleotides not matched to a gene: 4. The CDR3 length is 14 residues. This CDR3 is CASSIDRGRNGYTF. The CDR3 region has the DNA TGTGCCAGTAGTATTGACAGGGGGCGCAATGGCTACACCTTC.

V and J are TRBV2 and TRBJ2-2; 8 bases align to TRBD1. Trimming took 6 bases from V and 7 from J; bases not matched to a gene: 10. This CDR3 has 15 residues. The germline CDR1 and CDR2 sequences are SNHLY and FYNNEI. The CDR3 DNA sequence: TGTGCCAGCAGCTCCGGGCAGGGGGCCGTCGGGGAGCTGTTTTTT. Protein product: CASSSGQGAVGELFF.

The chain combines TRBV6-5 with TRBJ2-1, with 10 bases that match TRBD2. Germline loops: CDR1 MNHEY, CDR2 SVGAGI. Trimming cost V 8 bases and J 7 bases; bases outside gene matches: 8. This CDR3 spans 14 amino acids. The CDR3 coding sequence is TGTGCCAGCGCAGCGGGGGGGGCTATTAATGAGCAGTTCTTC. Translation: CASAAGGAINEQFF.

This clone occurred a few times. The V and J genes are TRBV7-9 and TRBJ2-7; D is possibly TRBD1 (5 bases). In germline, CDR1 is SEHNR, CDR2 FQNEAQ (reference sequence). CDR3 length: 17 residues. V shed 0 bases and J shed 2 bases, with 17 bases lying between them. The CDR3 DNA follows: TGTGCCAGCAGCTTAGCGGTACTGGACACCCGCACCTACGAGCAGTACTTC. Its protein product is CASSLAVLDTRTYEQYF.

The gene calls are TRBV6-1 and TRBJ1-6, with D uncertain. The germline V gene has CDR1 MNHNS and CDR2 SASEGT. CDR3 size: 16 residues. Deletions cut 2 bases from V and 5 bases from J, with 13 bases between. This CDR3 is CASSELTPRDNSPLHF. In DNA form, the CDR3 reads TGTGCCAGCAGTGAATTAACCCCGAGGGATAATTCACCCCTCCACTTT.

The genes are TRBV18 and TRBJ1-4; possible D gene TRBD1, 5 bases. Germline V lookup: CDR1 KGHSH, CDR2 LQKENI. The CDR3 covers 13 residues. Trimming took 6 bases from V and 8 from J, leaving 13 bases between them. For the CDR3, the DNA is TGTGCCAGCTCCCCGACAGTCGGAGAAAAACTGTTTTTT. Translating gives CASSPTVGEKLFF.

This chain joins TRBV7-8 and TRBJ1-2, with no clear D. CDR1 SGHVS and CDR2 FQNEAQ come from the germline V gene. Trimming removed 5 bases from V and 3 bases from J, with 13 bases in between. The CDR3 is made up of 14 amino acids. CDR3 bases: TGTGCCAGCAGCCCAATGGTGACATACTATGGCTACACCTTC. Its protein product is CASSPMVTYYGYTF.

V gene TRBV4-2 combines with J gene TRBJ2-1, with a tentative D call TRBD1 (6 bases). Trimming removed 1 base from V and 10 bases from J, with 17 bases in between. This CDR3 has 15 amino acids. CDR1 is LGHNA, CDR2 YNFKEQ, per germline. CDR3 amino acids: CASSQGPGPQGEQFF. CDR3 nucleotides: TGTGCCAGCAGCCAAGGCCCGGGCCCCCAGGGGGAGCAGTTCTTC.

The V gene is TRBV5-6, the J gene TRBJ2-5, with 7 bases matching TRBD2. There are 15 residues in the CDR3. The germline V gene encodes CDR1 SGHDT and CDR2 YYEEEE. The trim removed 1 base at V and 5 bases at J, leaving 8 bases unmatched. The DNA for the CDR3 is TGTGCCAGCAGCTTGCCCCGCGGGGGTATTGAGACCCAGTACTTC. As protein: CASSLPRGGIETQYF.

V and J are TRBV21-1 and TRBJ2-5; TRBD2 reflects the table's D call only, with no check against the DNA. TRBV21-1 is classified as a pseudogene. The CDR3 is made up of 17 amino acids. The CDR3 region has the DNA TGTGCCAGCAGCAAACCGGGACTAGCTGAGTACCAAGAGACCCAGTACTTC. Residues: CASSKPGLAEYQETQYF.

This chain connects TRBV4-2 to TRBJ1-5, with TRBD1 identical over 8 bases. V lost 4 bases to trimming and J lost 7 bases; unmatched junction nucleotides: 6. The V gene's germline CDR1 is LGHNA and CDR2 YNFKEQ. This CDR3 has 14 amino acids. The CDR3 loop is CASSLDRGRQPQHF. CDR3 nucleotides: TGTGCCAGCAGCCTCGACAGGGGCAGGCAGCCCCAGCATTTT.

V is TRBV7-2 and J is TRBJ2-5; D unresolved. This CDR3 has 15 amino acids. V was cut by 2 bases and J by 0 bases, with 10 bases left in between. Germline-derived CDR1 and CDR2 are SGHTA and FQGNSA. Here the CDR3 reads CASSLLGVDQETQYF. As DNA, the CDR3 is TGTGCCAGCAGCTTATTAGGAGTGGACCAAGAGACCCAGTACTTC. The full variable domain, its missing parts supplied by reference TRBV7-2 and TRBJ2-5, is GAGVSQSPSNKVTEKGKDVELRCDPISGHTALYWYRQSLGQGLEFLIYFQGNSAPDKSGLPSDRFSAERTGGSVSTLTIQRTQQEDSAVYLCASSLLGVDQETQYFGPGTRLLVL.

The CDR3 here is CASSQTGPNEKLFF. The CDR3 bases are TGTGCCAGCAGCCAGACAGGCCCTAATGAAAAACTGTTTTTT. The chain uses TRBV5-5 and TRBJ1-4; a possible D gene is TRBD1 (6 bases). The CDR3 contains 14 residues. The germline gives CDR1 SGHKS, CDR2 YYEKEE (reference sequence). V was cut by 4 bases and J by 3 bases, with 10 bases left in between. Variable domain in full (rest from reference TRBV5-5 and TRBJ1-4): DAGVTQSPTHLIKTRGQQVTLRCSPISGHKSVSWYQQVLGQGPQFIFQYYEKEERGRGNFPDRFSARQFPNYSSELNVNALLLGDSALYLCASSQTGPNEKLFFGSGTQLSVL.